The 18 T cell receptor beta chains below were found in one sample sequenced in a study of HIV-infected patients and healthy controls. Alpha and beta constant-region primers primed reverse transcription of around 500 ng RNA. Each of the alpha and beta chains got its own library through chain-specific third strand synthesis with indices. TCRdb called the 5' RACE reads again in MiXCR, with one record for every CDR3 protein. The repertoire holds approximately 14,000 distinct CDR3 sequences, about 9.8% seen once, with around 7% in the top ten. The repertoire came from unfractionated whole blood and reflected all unsorted peripheral T cells. Sequenced: blood. Receptors originate from an adult in good health.

This clonotype occurred many times. For the CDR3, the DNA is TGTGCCAGCAGACCCCGACAGGGGTACAATTCACCCCTCCACTTT. It specifies CASRPRQGYNSPLHF. This rearrangement joins TRBV12-3 or TRBV12-4 to TRBJ1-6; TRBD1 agrees at 8 bases. V trimming: 6 bases; J trimming: 7 bases; junction bases outside the gene matches: 8. The CDR3 sequence is 15 residues long.

This clonotype counts as medium-sized. The rearrangement joins TRBV19 to TRBJ1-4; TRBD1 aligns across 7 bases. Germline V gives CDR1 LNHDA, CDR2 SQIVND (reference sequence). The CDR3 has 14 residues. The ends lost 7 bases at V and 1 base at J; junction bases unmatched: 3. The CDR3 sequence is CASTNRGTNEKLFF. In DNA, the CDR3 is TGTGCCAGTACCAACAGGGGAACTAATGAAAAACTGTTTTTT. Full variable domain (remainder filled in from reference TRBV19 and TRBJ1-4): DGGITQSPKYLFRKEGQNVTLSCEQNLNHDAMYWYRQDPGQGLRLIYYSQIVNDFQKGDIAEGYSVSREKKESFPLTVTSAQKNPTAFYLCASTNRGTNEKLFFGSGTQLSVL.

By share of the sample, this clonotype is medium-sized. The chain has TRBV7-2 and TRBJ1-5; no reliable D call. Germline assignment: CDR1 SGHTA and CDR2 FQGNSA. V was cut by 3 bases and J by 0 bases, with 0 bases left in between. The length of the CDR3 is 12 residues. DNA for the CDR3: TGTGCCAGCAGCTTTAGCAATCAGCCCCAGCATTTT. Translation: CASSFSNQPQHF.

V and J are TRBV6-1 and TRBJ2-7; the D is unclear. V lost 7 bases and J lost 4, with 11 bases in between. CDR1 MNHNS and CDR2 SASEGT come from the germline V gene. This CDR3 comprises 12 residues. CDR3: CASNPGPYEQYF. The DNA of the CDR3 is TGTGCCAGCAACCCCGGGCCTTACGAGCAGTACTTC.

This clonotype was counted at least ten times. The chain couples TRBV5-1 to TRBJ2-7, with D possibly matching TRBD2 (6 bases). Germline-derived CDR1 and CDR2 are SGHRS and YFSETQ. V lost 2 bases to trimming and J lost 2 bases, with 11 bases between them. The CDR3 has 14 amino acids. CDR3 coding DNA: TGCGCCAGCAGCTTCACTAGCACAACCTACGAGCAGTACTTC. It encodes CASSFTSTTYEQYF.

By sample share, this clonotype is medium-sized (0.01 to 0.1%). The V gene is TRBV27, the J gene TRBJ2-3; TRBD2 agrees at 7 bases. V lost 5 bases and J lost 3; bases outside the gene matches: 8. Germline CDR1 reads MNHEY; CDR2 reads SMNVEV (reference sequence). This CDR3 has 15 residues. The CDR3 is CASSTSVKYTDTQYF. CDR3 DNA sequence: TGTGCCAGCAGTACTAGCGTCAAATATACAGATACGCAGTATTTT.

This clonotype is termed medium-sized. V and J are TRBV19 and TRBJ2-6; D unclear. CDR1 and CDR2 from the germline V gene are LNHDA and SQIVND (reference sequence). The CDR3 loop spans 19 amino acids. The V and J ends lost 5 bases and 0 bases respectively, with 20 bases between them. The CDR3 sequence is CASSPITGRKGSGANVLTF. The CDR3 bases are TGTGCCAGTAGTCCTATAACCGGCAGGAAGGGCTCTGGGGCCAACGTCCTGACTTTC.

This clonotype showed up many times. The chain has TRBV20-1 and TRBJ2-7; D perhaps matches TRBD2 (7 bases). The germline gives CDR1 DFQATT, CDR2 SNEGSKA (reference sequence). The V end lost 3 bases, the J end lost 1 base, and 10 bases lay between the germline ends. This CDR3 is built from 13 residues. The CDR3 sequence: CSARGGPSYEQYF. The CDR3 coding sequence is TGCAGTGCTAGGGGGGGGCCTTCCTACGAGCAGTACTTC.

By proportion, this clonotype is medium-sized. The rearrangement uses TRBV10-3 and TRBJ1-1; possible D gene TRBD1, 5 bases. Trimming left V 10 bases short and J 3 bases short, with 15 bases between. Germline-derived CDR1 and CDR2 are ENHRY and SYGVKD. The CDR3 contains 13 residues. The CDR3 sequence: CATNPKGDTEAFF. As DNA, the CDR3 is TGTGCCACAAACCCGAAAGGGGACACTGAAGCTTTCTTT.

This clonotype was seen a few times. This chain uses TRBV19 with TRBJ1-5; no reliable D call. Trimming cost V 1 base and J 6 bases, with 7 bases left between them. The length of the CDR3 is 13 residues. Germline V gene sequence: CDR1 LNHDA, CDR2 SQIVND (reference sequence). In nucleotides, the CDR3 is TGTGCCAGTAGTATAGCCCCGTTTCAGCCCCAGCATTTT. It is translated as CASSIAPFQPQHF.

This clonotype has a count of ten or more. One junction end disagrees with the germline gene, perhaps due to a read error. V is TRBV7-7 and J is TRBJ2-1; 10 bases are shared with TRBD2. Germline CDR1 is SSHAT and CDR2 is FNYEAQ (reference sequence). The CDR3 sequence is 14 residues long. The CDR3 DNA sequence: TGTGCTAGCAGCCTAGCGGGAGACCCCAATGAGCAGTTCTTC. Translation: CASSLAGDPNEQFF.

This clonotype was seen ten or more times. The rearrangement links TRBV14 to TRBJ2-1; 7 nucleotides line up with TRBD2. V lost 5 bases and J lost 5; bases outside the gene matches: 6. Germline V lookup: CDR1 SGHDN, CDR2 FVKESK. CDR3 length equals 14 residues. CDR3 DNA sequence: TGTGCCAGCAGCATCTCGACTAGCAACAATGAGCAGTTCTTC. Translating it yields CASSISTSNNEQFF. Complete variable domain (other parts from reference TRBV14 and TRBJ2-1): EAGVTQFPSHSVIEKGQTVTLRCDPISGHDNLYWYRRVMGKEIKFLLHFVKESKQDESGMPNNRFLAERTGGTYSTLKVQPAELEDSGVYFCASSISTSNNEQFFGPGTRLTVL.

V is TRBV6-2 or TRBV6-3 and J is TRBJ2-5, with 8 positions matching TRBD2. From germline, CDR1 is MNHEY and CDR2 SVGEGT. The CDR3 contains 19 residues. The V gene end was trimmed by 5 bases and the J gene end by 4 bases; junction bases not matched to a gene: 21. CDR3 sequence (DNA): TGTGCCAGCAGTAATACCGGACTACGGAGCGGGGGCCCGGTAGAGACCCAGTACTTC. Translating gives CASSNTGLRSGGPVETQYF.

This clonotype appeared many times. The chain joins TRBV6-6 to TRBJ2-1; 7 positions agree with TRBD2. V gave up 2 bases and J gave up 5 bases; unmatched junction bases: 18. The CDR3 loop spans 19 amino acids. CDR1 is MNHNY and CDR2 is SVGAGI in the germline V gene (reference sequence). The CDR3 DNA follows: TGTGCCAGCAGTTACCTCCCGTCATCAAGAGCGGGGCGGGACAATGAGCAGTTCTTC. Residues: CASSYLPSSRAGRDNEQFF.

This clonotype is medium-sized within its sample. V gene TRBV20-1 combines with J gene TRBJ2-3, with D possibly being TRBD2 (5 bases). The CDR3 runs 13 residues. V dropped 7 bases and J dropped 2 bases, with 13 bases sitting between them. Per germline, CDR1 DFQATT and CDR2 SNEGSKA (reference sequence). The CDR3 protein is CSVRRVNTDTQYF. Written as DNA, the CDR3 is TGCAGTGTGCGGCGGGTCAACACAGATACGCAGTATTTT.

By share, this clonotype counts as medium-sized. The V call is TRBV12-3 or TRBV12-4, the J call TRBJ1-3, with TRBD1 as a possible D gene (5 bases). The ends were cut back, 2 bases at V and 4 bases at J, with 6 bases in the middle. This CDR3 has 13 residues. CDR3 in amino acids: CASSLWGGNTIYF. The CDR3 DNA is TGTGCCAGCAGTTTATGGGGCGGAAACACCATATATTTT.

The chain combines TRBV28 with TRBJ1-3, with D unclear. V lost 3 bases and J 0 bases, leaving 12 bases between the germline ends. Germline V gene sequence: CDR1 MDHEN, CDR2 SYDVKM. The CDR3 has 16 residues. In nucleotides, the CDR3 is TGTGCCAGCAGTTTCTTCCTATCCGGCTCTGGAAACACCATATATTTT. Its translation is CASSFFLSGSGNTIYF.

This clonotype was recorded many times. The chain links TRBV12-3 or TRBV12-4 to TRBJ2-5; D remains ambiguous. V was trimmed by 5 bases and J by 1 base, leaving 11 bases between them. The CDR3 runs 14 residues. The chain's CDR3 is CASSPWSFQETQYF. CDR3 in DNA: TGTGCCAGCAGTCCATGGTCCTTCCAAGAGACCCAGTACTTC.